This paragraph reports one TCR beta chain. Its target is not known. TCRdb keeps only in-frame clones here, not all; method: immunoSEQ multiplex PCR. The table records 42,000 or so clones, more than 70% of them present only once. CDR1 PRHDT and CDR2 FYEKMQ come from the germline V gene (reference sequence). The CDR3 extends over 12 amino acids. V lost 3 bases, J lost 3 bases, and 6 bases lay in between. This record belongs to a study of OX40 agonist ivuxolimab in advanced cancers. Study overall: From about 23 to 85 years was the age range, with a mean of approximately 63 years, and around 80% were male. Study results and caveats: CD8+ T cells were the subset that, on average, had more expanded clones than CD4+. Some of the lowest clonal expansion was seen in partial responders at 0.1-3.0 mg/kg. Among expanded peripheral T cells, antigen specificity went undetermined.

The sequenced sample was CD4+ or CD8+ T cells sorted from blood, obtained in a trial of the OX40 agonist ivuxolimab. The receptor was derived from an adult with an advanced solid tumor such as melanoma, head and neck, liver or kidney cancer. The V call is TRBV13, the J call TRBJ2-7, with D tentatively TRBD1 (6 bases). This chain's CDR3 is CASSLDSYEQYF. The CDR3 bases are TGTGCCAGCAGCTTGGACAGCTACGAGCAGTACTTC. The variable domain in full, with the rest retrieved from reference TRBV13 and TRBJ2-7, is AAGVIQSPRHLIKEKRETATLKCYPIPRHDTVYWYQQGPGQDPQFLISFYEKMQSDKGSIPDRFSAQQFSDYHSELNMSSLELGDSALYFCASSLDSYEQYFGPGTRLTVT.